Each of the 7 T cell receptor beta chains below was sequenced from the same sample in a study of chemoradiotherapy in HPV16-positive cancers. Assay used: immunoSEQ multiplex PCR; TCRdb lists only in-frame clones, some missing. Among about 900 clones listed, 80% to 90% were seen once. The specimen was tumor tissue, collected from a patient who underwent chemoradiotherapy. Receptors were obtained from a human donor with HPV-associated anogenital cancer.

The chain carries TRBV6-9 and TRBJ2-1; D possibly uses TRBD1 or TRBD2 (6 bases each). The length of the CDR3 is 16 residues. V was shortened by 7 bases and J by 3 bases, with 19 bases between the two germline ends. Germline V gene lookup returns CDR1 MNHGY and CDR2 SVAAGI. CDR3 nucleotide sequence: TGTGCCAGCAACCAAATAGGGGGGCTTTACTACAATGAGCAGTTCTTC. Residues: CASNQIGGLYYNEQFF.

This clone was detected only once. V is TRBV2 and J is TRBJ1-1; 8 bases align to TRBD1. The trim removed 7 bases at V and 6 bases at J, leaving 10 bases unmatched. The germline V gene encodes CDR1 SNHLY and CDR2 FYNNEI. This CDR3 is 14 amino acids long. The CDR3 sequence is CASTRGQGAAEAFF. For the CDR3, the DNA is TGTGCCAGCACCCGGGGGCAGGGGGCGGCTGAAGCTTTCTTT. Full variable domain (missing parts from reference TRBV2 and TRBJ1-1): EPEVTQTPSHQVTQMGQEVILRCVPISNHLYFYWYRQILGQKVEFLVSFYNNEISEKSEIFDDQFSVERPDGSNFTLKIRSTKLEDSAMYFCASTRGQGAAEAFFGQGTRLTVV.

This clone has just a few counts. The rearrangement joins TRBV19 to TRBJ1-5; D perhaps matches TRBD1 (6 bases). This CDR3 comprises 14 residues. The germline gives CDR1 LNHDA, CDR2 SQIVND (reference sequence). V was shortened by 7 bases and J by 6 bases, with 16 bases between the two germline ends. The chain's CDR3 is CASNRGFPSQPQHF. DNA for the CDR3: TGTGCCAGTAATAGGGGGTTCCCAAGTCAGCCCCAGCATTTT.

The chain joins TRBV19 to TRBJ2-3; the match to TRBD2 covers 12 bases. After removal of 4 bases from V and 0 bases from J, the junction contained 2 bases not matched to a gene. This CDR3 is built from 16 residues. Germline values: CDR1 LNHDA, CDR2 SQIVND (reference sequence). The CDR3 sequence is CASSKGLAGSTDTQYF. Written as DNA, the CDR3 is TGTGCCAGTAGTAAAGGACTAGCGGGGAGCACAGATACGCAGTATTTT. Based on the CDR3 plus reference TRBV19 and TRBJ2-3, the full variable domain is DGGITQSPKYLFRKEGQNVTLSCEQNLNHDAMYWYRQDPGQGLRLIYYSQIVNDFQKGDIAEGYSVSREKKESFPLTVTSAQKNPTAFYLCASSKGLAGSTDTQYFGPGTRLTVL.

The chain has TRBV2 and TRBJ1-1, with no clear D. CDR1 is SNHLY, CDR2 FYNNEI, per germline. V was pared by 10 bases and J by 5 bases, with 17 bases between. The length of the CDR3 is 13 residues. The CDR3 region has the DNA TGTGCCACCCAGTATGTCGTAGGGACTGAAGCTTTCTTT. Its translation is CATQYVVGTEAFF.

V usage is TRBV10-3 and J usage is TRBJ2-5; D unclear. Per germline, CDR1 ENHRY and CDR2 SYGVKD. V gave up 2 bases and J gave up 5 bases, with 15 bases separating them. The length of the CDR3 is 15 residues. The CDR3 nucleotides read TGTGCCATCAGTGAGGGCCAACCCAGCGCGGAGACCCAGTACTTC. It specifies CAISEGQPSAETQYF.

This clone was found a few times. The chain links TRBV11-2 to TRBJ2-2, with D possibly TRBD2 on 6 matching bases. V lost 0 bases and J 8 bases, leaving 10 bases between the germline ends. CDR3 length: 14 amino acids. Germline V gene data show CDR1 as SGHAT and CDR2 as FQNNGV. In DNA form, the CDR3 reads TGTGCCAGCAGCTTAGAGCCCGGGACTGGGGAGCTGTTTTTT. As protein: CASSLEPGTGELFF.